The TCR beta chain under discussion was sequenced for a study of blood T cell repertoires in COVID-19. The protocol was immunoSEQ multiplex PCR, while the TCRdb copy is restricted to in-frame clones and leaves out a portion. The data contain over 300,000 clones, 90% of them seen just once; the ten biggest clones take up 6% to 7.5%. This CDR3 is 15 amino acids long. The germline gives CDR1 SGHTA, CDR2 FQGNSA. V lost 8 bases to trimming and J lost 8 bases; unmatched junction nucleotides: 14. This TCR derives from a man between 18 and 29 years old with active or convalescent COVID-19. Sequences were obtained from peripheral blood. The V gene is TRBV7-2, the J gene TRBJ2-1, with 8 positions matching TRBD2. Here the CDR3 DNA reads TGTGCCAGCCACCGGGAGAACGGGAGGGCCTATGAGCAGTTCTTC. Translating gives CASHRENGRAYEQFF.